One TCR beta chain is described in this entry. Its antigen is still unknown. These data are taken from a study of blood T cells in healthy people across ages. The authors ran a second PCR of roughly 7 to 11 cycles using a sample-barcoded 5' primer and a J-beta primer mix. TCRdb ran MiXCR on the 5' RACE reads and lists one entry per CDR3 protein. This table holds about 780,000 distinct CDR3 sequences, about 26% found once. Study-level points and caveats: Observed TCR beta diversity showed a strong correlation with the percentage of naive T cells as measured by flow cytometry.

The ends were cut back, 2 bases at V and 0 bases at J, with 9 bases in the middle. The CDR3 spans 15 residues. The V gene's germline CDR1 is SGDLS and CDR2 YYNGEE. The same sample was also used in a study of T cells of mothers and their children. In that study: Every microgram of extracted RNA entered cDNA synthesis, approximately 1.5 ug per 15 ul. The TCR beta CDR3 read count exceeded 9.5 million for each mother and was several million for each child.

The clonotype originates from a boy aged 5-17 years in good health. Sample: blood. V is TRBV9 and J is TRBJ2-1; D is uncertain. CDR3 region: CASSVDPSSYNEQFF. CDR3 DNA sequence: TGTGCCAGCAGCGTCGACCCCAGCTCCTACAATGAGCAGTTCTTC.